The source of this T cell receptor (beta chain) is a study of T cells in Graves' hyperthyroidism and ophthalmopathy. Findings and limits, study-wide: Ophthalmopathy onset followed model prediction by a median about 6.9 months.

TCR beta CDR3 sequences were amplified from RNA transcripts. The HTBI set primed first-round TCR CDR3 RT-PCR. MiXCR, applied by TCRdb to the multiplex PCR reads, yields one record per CDR3 protein. The data hold some 770,000 distinct CDR3 sequences, with about 15% observed a single time. The CDR3 spans 12 residues. The V gene lost 3 bases and the J gene lost 9 bases, with 12 bases spanning the gap. In germline, CDR1 is MDHEN, CDR2 SYDVKM. This clonotype has at least ten counts. Antigen: not known. Together with thyroid ultrasound, orbital computed tomography, serum thyroxine and TRAb, clinical symptoms were used for diagnoses. Fresh peripheral blood, 8 to 10 ml of it, supplied the PBMCs.

This clonotype originated in a man aged 18 to 29 with Graves' hyperthyroidism. J is TRBJ2-7 and V is TRBV28; tentatively, D is TRBD2 (5 bases). The sequencing sample was made of blood. The CDR3 sequence: CASSLVAGMQYF. The DNA for the CDR3 is TGTGCCAGCAGTTTGGTGGCCGGGATGCAGTACTTC.